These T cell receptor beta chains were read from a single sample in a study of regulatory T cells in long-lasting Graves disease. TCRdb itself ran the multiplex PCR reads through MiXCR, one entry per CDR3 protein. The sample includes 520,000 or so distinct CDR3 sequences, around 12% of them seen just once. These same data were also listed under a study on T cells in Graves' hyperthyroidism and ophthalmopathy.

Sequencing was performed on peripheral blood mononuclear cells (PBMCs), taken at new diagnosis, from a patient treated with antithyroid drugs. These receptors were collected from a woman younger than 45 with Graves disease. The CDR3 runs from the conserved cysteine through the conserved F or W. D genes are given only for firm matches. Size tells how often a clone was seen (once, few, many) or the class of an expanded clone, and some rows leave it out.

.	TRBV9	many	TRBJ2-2	TGTGCCAGCAGTGTGAGTAGCGGCAACACCGGGGAGCTGTTTTTT	CASSVSSGNTGELFF
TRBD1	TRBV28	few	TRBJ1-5	TGTGCCAGCGGGGGGGACAGGGGGCTTAGTCAGCCCCAGCATTTT	CASGGDRGLSQPQHF
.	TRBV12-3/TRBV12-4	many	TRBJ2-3	TGTGCCAGCAGTTTCGCAGGGGCAAGCACAGATACGCAGTATTTT	CASSFAGASTDTQYF
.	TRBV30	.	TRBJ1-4	TGTGCCTGGAGTTTGGGGGCGGGAGCAACTAATGAAAAACTGTTTTTT	CAWSLGAGATNEKLFF
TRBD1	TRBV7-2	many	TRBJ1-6	TGTGCCAGCAGCTTAGAAGCACAGGGGGGTCGAACCCTCCACTTT	CASSLEAQGGRTLHF
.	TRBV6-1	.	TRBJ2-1	TGTGCCCTAGCACCCGTAAATGAGCAGTTCTTC	CALAPVNEQFF
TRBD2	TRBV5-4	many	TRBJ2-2	TGTGCCAGCAGCCCTCTAGCGGCGAACACCGGGGAGCTGTTTTTT	CASSPLAANTGELFF
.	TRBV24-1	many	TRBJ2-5	TGTGCCACCAGTGATTCGAACGGACAAGAGACCCAGTACTTC	CATSDSNGQETQYF
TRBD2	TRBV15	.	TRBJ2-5	TGTGCCACCAGCAGACCCGCAAGGACTAGCGGGAGTTTTGGAGAGACCCAGTACTTC	CATSRPARTSGSFGETQYF
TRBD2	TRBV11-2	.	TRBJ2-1	TGTGCCAGCAGCTTATTTCGGCGGGAGGGAGGGTTGGATGAGCAGTTCTTC	CASSLFRREGGLDEQFF
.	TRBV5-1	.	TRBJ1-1	TGCGCCAGCAGCTTACTCATCTTAGGGAACACTGAAGCTTTCTTT	CASSLLILGNTEAFF
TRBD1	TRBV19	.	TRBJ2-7	TGTGCCAGTAGGGCGGACAGGGACCACGAGCAGTACTTC	CASRADRDHEQYF
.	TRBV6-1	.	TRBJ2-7	TGTGCCAGCATGTTCCGACCGGCGGGAAACTCCTACGAGCAGTACTTC	CASMFRPAGNSYEQYF
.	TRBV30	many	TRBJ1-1	TGTGCCTGTCCCAGAAACACTGAAGCTTTCTTT	CACPRNTEAFF
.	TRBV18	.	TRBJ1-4	TGTGCCAGCTCACCAGGAGGGAGGACTAATGAAAAACTGTTTTTT	CASSPGGRTNEKLFF
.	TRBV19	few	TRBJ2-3	TGTGCCAGTAGAAAAGCGGGCCTCACAGATACGCAGTATTTT	CASRKAGLTDTQYF
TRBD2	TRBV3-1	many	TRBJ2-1	TGTGCCAGCAGCCAAGATGCTAGCGGGAGCAGTGAGCAGTTCTTC	CASSQDASGSSEQFF
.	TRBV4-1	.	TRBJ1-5	TGCGCCAGCAGCCAAGAGACGAGTCAGCCCCAGCATTTT	CASSQETSQPQHF
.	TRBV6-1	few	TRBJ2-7	TGTGCCAGCACCAGGGGGAGGGGGCTTCACTACGAGCAGTACTTC	CASTRGRGLHYEQYF
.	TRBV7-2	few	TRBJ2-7	TGTGCCAGCAGCTTAGGGTCCCCGGGCGCCAAATACGAGCAGTACTTC	CASSLGSPGAKYEQYF
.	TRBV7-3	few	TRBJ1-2	TGTGCCAGCAGCTCCTACGGGGGGGATGGCTACACCTTC	CASSSYGGDGYTF
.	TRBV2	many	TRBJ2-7	TGTGCCAGCAGTTCGGCCCCAGTCTACGAGCAGTACTTC	CASSSAPVYEQYF
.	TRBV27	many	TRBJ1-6	TGTGCCAGCAGTTTATTCGGGAGCAGCCCCTATAATTCACCCCTCCACTTT	CASSLFGSSPYNSPLHF
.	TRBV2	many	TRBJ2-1	TGTGCCAGCTGGGAGAGCTACAATGAGCAGTTCTTC	CASWESYNEQFF
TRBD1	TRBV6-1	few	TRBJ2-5	TGTGCCAGCAGTCCCGGACAGGGAGGTACAGAGACCCAGTACTTC	CASSPGQGGTETQYF
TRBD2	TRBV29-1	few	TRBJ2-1	TGCAGCGTGGGAACTTGGACTAGCTTGAGCTCCTACAATGAGCAGTTCTTC	CSVGTWTSLSSYNEQFF
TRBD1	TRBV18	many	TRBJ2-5	TGTGCCAGCTCACCGTTGGGGACAGGGGACCTCCGGGAGACCCAGTACTTC	CASSPLGTGDLRETQYF
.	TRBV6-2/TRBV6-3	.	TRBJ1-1	TGTGCCAGCAGAGCAGAAGGAGACACTGAAGCTTTCTTT	CASRAEGDTEAFF
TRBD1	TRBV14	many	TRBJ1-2	TGTGCCAGCAGCCCGATTACCGGGACAGAGAGAAACTATGGCTACACCTTC	CASSPITGTERNYGYTF
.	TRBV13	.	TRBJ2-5	TGTGCCAGCAGCTTGAAGATCGGGGGAATTCAAGAGACCCAGTACTTC	CASSLKIGGIQETQYF
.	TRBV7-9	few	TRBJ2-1	TGTGCCAGCAGCTTAGAGGGGGGCCCCTACAATGAGCAGTTCTTC	CASSLEGGPYNEQFF
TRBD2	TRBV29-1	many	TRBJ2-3	TGCAGCGTTCGACTAGCGGGTGATACGCAGTATTTT	CSVRLAGDTQYF
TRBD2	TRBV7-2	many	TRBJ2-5	TGTGCCAGCAGCTTATTCGCTAGCGGGGTTCAAGAGACCCAGTACTTC	CASSLFASGVQETQYF
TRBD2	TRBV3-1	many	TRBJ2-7	TGTGCCAGCAGCCAAGATTTTGGGACTAGCGCTAACGAGCAGTACTTC	CASSQDFGTSANEQYF
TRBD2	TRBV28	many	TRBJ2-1	TGTGCCACCATCTCTAGCGGGATGGGTAGTGAGCAGTTCTTC	CATISSGMGSEQFF
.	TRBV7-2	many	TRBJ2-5	TGTGCCAGCAGCTTAGAGGCCTTGGGGACCCAGTACTTC	CASSLEALGTQYF
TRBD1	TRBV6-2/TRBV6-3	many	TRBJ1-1	TGTGCCAGCAGTGACAGGGTACTGACTGAAGCTTTCTTT	CASSDRVLTEAFF
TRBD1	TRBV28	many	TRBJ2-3	TGTGCCAGCAGTTACCTACAGGACAGGGTCGGAGATACGCAGTATTTT	CASSYLQDRVGDTQYF
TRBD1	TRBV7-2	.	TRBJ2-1	TGTGCCAGCAGCACACTACAGGGGGCTGGGAATGAGCAGTTCTTC	CASSTLQGAGNEQFF
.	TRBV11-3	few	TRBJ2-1	TGTGCCAGCAGCTTAGAAGCTGAGCAGTTCTTC	CASSLEAEQFF
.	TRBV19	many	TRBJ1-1	TGTGCCAGTAGTATGGCAGGGTCTGTTGGAGCTTTCTTT	CASSMAGSVGAFF
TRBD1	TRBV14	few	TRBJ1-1	TGTGCCAGCAGCCCCTTCGGGACAGGTGATACTGAAGCTTTCTTT	CASSPFGTGDTEAFF